These 8 T cell receptor beta chains were all obtained from the same sample, sequenced in a study of CD8 T cells in Susac syndrome. RNA in amounts of roughly 0.5 to 1 ug was reverse transcribed with random hexamers. TCRdb re-called the immunoSEQ multiplex PCR reads through MiXCR, storing one row per CDR3 protein. The sample carries about 120,000 distinct CDR3 sequences, about 92% recorded once. Sequenced: CD4+ T cells from PBMCs. These receptor sequences come from a human donor with multiple sclerosis.

In its sample, this clonotype was seen a few times. This chain connects TRBV6-5 to TRBJ2-3; D remains ambiguous. This CDR3 is 15 amino acids long. The germline V gene has CDR1 MNHEY and CDR2 SVGAGI. The germline V and J ends were trimmed by 0 bases and 2 bases, with 9 bases remaining between them. The CDR3 reads CASSYSNTNTDTQYF. The CDR3 DNA sequence: TGTGCCAGCAGTTACTCGAATACAAACACAGATACGCAGTATTTT.

The chain uses TRBV19 and TRBJ1-1; D is perhaps TRBD1 (5 bases). Germline CDR1 LNHDA, CDR2 SQIVND (reference sequence). The CDR3 contains 14 residues. The V end lost 6 bases, the J end lost 0 bases, and 11 bases lay between the germline ends. CDR3 amino acids: CASRLQVMNTEAFF. CDR3 DNA: TGTGCCAGTAGGTTACAGGTCATGAACACTGAAGCTTTCTTT.

The chain uses TRBV6-1 and TRBJ1-2; no clear D gene. CDR1 MNHNS and CDR2 SASEGT come from the germline V gene. V shed 7 bases and J shed 0 bases, with 18 bases lying between them. This CDR3 contains 16 residues. CDR3 DNA: TGTGCCAGCATCAAATACCCGGATTTGGCTAACTATGGCTACACCTTC. Amino acid sequence: CASIKYPDLANYGYTF.

V and J are TRBV5-1 and TRBJ2-2; TRBD1 might be the D (6 bases). This CDR3 spans 13 amino acids. In germline, CDR1 is SGHRS, CDR2 YFSETQ. V was clipped by 5 bases and J by 1 base, with 6 bases between them. The CDR3 loop is CASRGQNTGELFF. The DNA for the CDR3 is TGCGCCAGCAGGGGACAGAACACCGGGGAGCTGTTTTTT.

The sample holds one count of this clonotype. The CDR3 reads CASRGNKNIQYF. CDR3 nucleotide sequence: TGTGCCAGCAGGGGGAACAAAAACATTCAGTACTTC. The rearrangement joins TRBV6-1 to TRBJ2-4, with D hard to call. Trimming took off 6 bases at V and 3 bases at J, with 6 bases between the two ends. Germline assignment: CDR1 MNHNS and CDR2 SASEGT. The CDR3 is 12 amino acids.

V gene TRBV7-2 combines with J gene TRBJ1-2; TRBD1 is a possible D gene (6 bases). Trimming took 5 bases from V and 4 from J, leaving 17 bases between them. CDR1 is SGHTA, CDR2 FQGNSA, per germline. The CDR3 sequence is 15 residues long. Written as DNA, the CDR3 is TGTGCCAGCAGCCCTCCGTACAGGGACGGCTATGGCTACACCTTC. Amino acids: CASSPPYRDGYGYTF. Combining the CDR3 with reference TRBV7-2 and TRBJ1-2 gives the whole variable domain GAGVSQSPSNKVTEKGKDVELRCDPISGHTALYWYRQSLGQGLEFLIYFQGNSAPDKSGLPSDRFSAERTGGSVSTLTIQRTQQEDSAVYLCASSPPYRDGYGYTFGSGTRLTVV.

The genes are TRBV20-1 and TRBJ2-5; D gene unclear. Germline values: CDR1 DFQATT, CDR2 SNEGSKA (reference sequence). The CDR3 contains 11 residues. Trimming pared 0 bases from V and 5 bases from J, leaving 4 bases between. This CDR3 reads CSARDEETQYF. In nucleotides, the CDR3 is TGCAGTGCTAGAGATGAGGAGACCCAGTACTTC.

This clonotype has just one count. This chain joins TRBV4-1 and TRBJ2-1; D is possibly TRBD1 (6 bases). The CDR3 contains 14 residues. The germline CDR1 and CDR2 sequences are MGHRA and YSYEKL. The ends were cut back, 2 bases at V and 16 bases at J, with 21 bases in the middle. The CDR3 protein is CASSQSTLGQPGFF. The CDR3 DNA is TGCGCCAGCAGCCAATCGACACTTGGACAGCCGGGCTTCTTC.